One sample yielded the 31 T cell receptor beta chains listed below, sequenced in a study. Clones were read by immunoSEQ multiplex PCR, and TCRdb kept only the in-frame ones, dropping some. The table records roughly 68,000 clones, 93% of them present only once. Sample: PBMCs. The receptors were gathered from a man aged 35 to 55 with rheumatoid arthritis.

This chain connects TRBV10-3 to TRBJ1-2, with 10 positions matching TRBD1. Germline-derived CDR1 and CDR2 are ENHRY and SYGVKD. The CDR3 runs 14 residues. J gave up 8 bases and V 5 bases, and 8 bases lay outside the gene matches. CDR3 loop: CAISPGQGMRGYTF. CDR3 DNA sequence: TGTGCCATCAGTCCGGGACAGGGGATGAGAGGCTACACCTTC.

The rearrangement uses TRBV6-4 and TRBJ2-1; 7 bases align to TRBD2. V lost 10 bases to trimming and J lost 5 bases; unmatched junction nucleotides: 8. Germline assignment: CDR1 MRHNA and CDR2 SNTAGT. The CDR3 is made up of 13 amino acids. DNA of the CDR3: TGTGCCACTTCGACTAGCTCTCACAATGAGCAGTTCTTC. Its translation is CATSTSSHNEQFF.

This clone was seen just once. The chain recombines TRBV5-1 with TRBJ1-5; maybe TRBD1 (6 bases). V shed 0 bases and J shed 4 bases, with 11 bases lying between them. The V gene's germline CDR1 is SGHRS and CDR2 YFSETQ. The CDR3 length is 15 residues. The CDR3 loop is CASSLEAGVNQPQHF. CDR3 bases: TGCGCCAGCAGCTTGGAGGCAGGGGTAAATCAGCCCCAGCATTTT.

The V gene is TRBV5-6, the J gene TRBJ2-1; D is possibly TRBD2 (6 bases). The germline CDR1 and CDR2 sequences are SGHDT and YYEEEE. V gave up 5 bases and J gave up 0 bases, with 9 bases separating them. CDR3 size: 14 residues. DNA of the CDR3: TGTGCCAGCAGACGGGGGACCTCCTACAATGAGCAGTTCTTC. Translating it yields CASRRGTSYNEQFF.

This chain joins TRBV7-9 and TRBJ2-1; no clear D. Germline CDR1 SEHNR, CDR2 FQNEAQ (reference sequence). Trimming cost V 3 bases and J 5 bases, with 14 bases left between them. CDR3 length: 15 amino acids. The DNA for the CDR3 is TGTGCCAGCAGCTTCGGTACTACCATCAACAATGAGCAGTTCTTC. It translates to CASSFGTTINNEQFF.

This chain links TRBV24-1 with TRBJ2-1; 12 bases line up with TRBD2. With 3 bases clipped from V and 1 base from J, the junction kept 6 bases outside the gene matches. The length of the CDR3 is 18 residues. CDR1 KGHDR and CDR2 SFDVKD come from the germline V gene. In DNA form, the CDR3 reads TGTGCCACCAGTGATATCAAGCTAGCGGGAGGGTCCTACAATGAGCAGTTCTTC. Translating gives CATSDIKLAGGSYNEQFF.

The CDR3 sequence is CASSRAGPDSPLHF. The CDR3 DNA follows: TGTGCCAGCAGTCGCGCAGGGCCGGATTCACCCCTCCACTTT. The chain couples TRBV6-5 to TRBJ1-6; D perhaps matches TRBD1 (5 bases). V lost 5 bases, J lost 8 bases, and 13 bases lay in between. The CDR3 has 14 amino acids. Germline loops: CDR1 MNHEY, CDR2 SVGAGI.

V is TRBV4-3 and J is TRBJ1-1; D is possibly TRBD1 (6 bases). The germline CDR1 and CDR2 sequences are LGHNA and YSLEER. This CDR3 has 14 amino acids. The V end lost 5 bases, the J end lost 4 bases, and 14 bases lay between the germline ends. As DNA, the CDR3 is TGCGCCAGCAGCGGACAGAAGATGGGCACTGAAGCTTTCTTT. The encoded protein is CASSGQKMGTEAFF.

CDR3 loop: CATGGETQYF. The CDR3 nucleotides are TGTGCGACAGGTGGGGAGACCCAGTACTTC. The chain couples TRBV19 to TRBJ2-5; D might be TRBD1 (6 bases). Germline V CDR1 and CDR2: LNHDA, SQIVND (reference sequence). The CDR3 has 10 residues.

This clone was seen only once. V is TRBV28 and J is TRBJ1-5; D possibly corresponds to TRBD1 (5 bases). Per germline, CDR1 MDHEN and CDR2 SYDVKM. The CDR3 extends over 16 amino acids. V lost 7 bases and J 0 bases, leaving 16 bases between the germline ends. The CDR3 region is CASTAGAADSNQPQHF. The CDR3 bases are TGTGCCAGCACCGCCGGGGCCGCAGATAGCAATCAGCCCCAGCATTTT.

CDR3 residues: CATSRGTGQTDTQYF. For the CDR3, the DNA is TGTGCCACCAGCAGAGGGACAGGGCAGACAGATACGCAGTATTTT. V gene TRBV15 combines with J gene TRBJ2-3, with 8 nucleotides matching TRBD1. The CDR3 is made up of 15 amino acids. V lost 1 base, J lost 3 bases, and 3 bases stayed unmatched. The germline CDR1 and CDR2 sequences are LNHNV and YYDKDF (reference sequence).

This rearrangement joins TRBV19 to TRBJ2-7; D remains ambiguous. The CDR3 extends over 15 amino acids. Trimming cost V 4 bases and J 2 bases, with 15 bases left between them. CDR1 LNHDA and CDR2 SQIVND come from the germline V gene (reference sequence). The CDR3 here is CASSKDGANPYEQYF. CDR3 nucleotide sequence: TGTGCCAGTAGTAAAGACGGAGCTAACCCCTACGAGCAGTACTTC.

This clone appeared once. Here the CDR3 reads CASSESWDGRGAFF. The DNA for the CDR3 is TGTGCCAGCAGTGAAAGCTGGGACGGACGAGGGGCTTTCTTT. This chain uses TRBV2 with TRBJ1-1, with a tentative D call TRBD1 (5 bases). CDR3 length equals 14 residues. Germline values: CDR1 SNHLY, CDR2 FYNNEI. The germline V and J ends were trimmed by 2 bases and 11 bases, with 18 bases remaining between them.

The CDR3 region has the DNA TGTGCCAGCAGCCTTAGAACAGGGAGCTCCTACGAGCAGTACTTC. The encoded protein is CASSLRTGSSYEQYF. The V and J genes are TRBV3-1 (or the pseudogene TRBV3-2) and TRBJ2-7, with D perhaps matching TRBD1 (6 bases). The CDR3 covers 15 residues. With 4 bases removed from V and 0 bases from J, the gap between germline ends came to 13 bases. Per the germline V gene, CDR1 is LGHDT and CDR2 is YNNKEL (reference sequence).

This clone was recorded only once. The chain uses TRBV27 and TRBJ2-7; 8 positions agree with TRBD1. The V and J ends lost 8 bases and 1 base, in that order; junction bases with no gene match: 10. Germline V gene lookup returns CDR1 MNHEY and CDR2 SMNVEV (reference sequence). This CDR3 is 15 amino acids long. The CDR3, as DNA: TGTGCCAGCCAACTTGACAGGGGTGGTTCCTACGAGCAGTACTTC. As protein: CASQLDRGGSYEQYF.

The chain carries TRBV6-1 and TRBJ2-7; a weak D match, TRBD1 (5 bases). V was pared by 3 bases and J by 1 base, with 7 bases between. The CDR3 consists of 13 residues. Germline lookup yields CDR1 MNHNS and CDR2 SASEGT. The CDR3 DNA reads TGTGCCAGCAGTGAGCAGGGATCCTACGAGCAGTACTTC. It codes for CASSEQGSYEQYF.

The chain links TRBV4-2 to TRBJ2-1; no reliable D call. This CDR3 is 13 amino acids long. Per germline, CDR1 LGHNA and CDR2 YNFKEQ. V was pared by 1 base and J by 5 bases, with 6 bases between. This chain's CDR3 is CASSQGPNNEQFF. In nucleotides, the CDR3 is TGTGCCAGCAGCCAAGGGCCAAACAATGAGCAGTTCTTC.

CDR3 sequence (DNA): TGTGCCAGCAGCTTGCCAGTGAGAGGGAACACTGAAGCTTTCTTT. Translated, it gives CASSLPVRGNTEAFF. The rearrangement joins TRBV13 to TRBJ1-1, with D unresolved. The CDR3 sequence is 15 residues long. Germline V gene sequence: CDR1 PRHDT, CDR2 FYEKMQ (reference sequence). Between the trimmed V and J ends, which lost 3 bases and 1 base, there was a span of 12 bases.

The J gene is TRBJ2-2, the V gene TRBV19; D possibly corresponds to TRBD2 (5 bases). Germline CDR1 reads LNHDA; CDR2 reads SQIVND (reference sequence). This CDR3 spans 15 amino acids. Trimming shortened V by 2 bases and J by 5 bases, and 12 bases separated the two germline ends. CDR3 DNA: TGTGCCAGTAGTATACGAGGGAGCAGGACCGGGGAGCTGTTTTTT. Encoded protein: CASSIRGSRTGELFF.

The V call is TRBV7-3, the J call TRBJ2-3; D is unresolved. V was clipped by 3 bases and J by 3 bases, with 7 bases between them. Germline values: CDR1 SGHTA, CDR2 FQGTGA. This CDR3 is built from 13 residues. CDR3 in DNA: TGTGCCAGCAGCTTGGTGAAAACAGATACGCAGTATTTT. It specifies CASSLVKTDTQYF. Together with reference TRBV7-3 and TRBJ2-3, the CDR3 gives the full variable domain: GAGVSQTPSNKVTEKGKYVELRCDPISGHTALYWYRQSLGQGPEFLIYFQGTGAADDSGLPNDRFFAVRPEGSVSTLKIQRTERGDSAVYLCASSLVKTDTQYFGPGTRLTVL.

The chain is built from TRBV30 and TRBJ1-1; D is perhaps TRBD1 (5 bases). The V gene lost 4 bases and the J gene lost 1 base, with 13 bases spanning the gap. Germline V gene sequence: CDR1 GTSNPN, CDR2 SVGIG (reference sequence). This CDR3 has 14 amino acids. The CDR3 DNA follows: TGTGCCTGGACCGACAGTTGGACGAACACTGAAGCTTTCTTT. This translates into CAWTDSWTNTEAFF.

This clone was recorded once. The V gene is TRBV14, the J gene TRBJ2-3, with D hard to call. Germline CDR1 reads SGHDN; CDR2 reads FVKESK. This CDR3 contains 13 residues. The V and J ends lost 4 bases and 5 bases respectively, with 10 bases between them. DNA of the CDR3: TGTGCCAGCAGCCCACGTATTGTAGATACGCAGTATTTT. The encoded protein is CASSPRIVDTQYF. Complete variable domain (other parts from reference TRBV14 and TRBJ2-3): EAGVTQFPSHSVIEKGQTVTLRCDPISGHDNLYWYRRVMGKEIKFLLHFVKESKQDESGMPNNRFLAERTGGTYSTLKVQPAELEDSGVYFCASSPRIVDTQYFGPGTRLTVL.

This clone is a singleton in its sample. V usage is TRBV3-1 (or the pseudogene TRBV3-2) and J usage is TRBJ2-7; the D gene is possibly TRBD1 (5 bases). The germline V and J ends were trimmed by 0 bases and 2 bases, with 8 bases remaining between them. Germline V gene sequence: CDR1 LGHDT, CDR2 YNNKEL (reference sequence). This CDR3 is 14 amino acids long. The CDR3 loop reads CASSQEATAYEQYF. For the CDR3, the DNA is TGTGCCAGCAGCCAAGAAGCGACAGCCTACGAGCAGTACTTC.

The CDR3, as DNA: TGTGCCAGCAGCCAAGATCTAGGCCCAAGCAAGCAGTACTTC. Protein sequence: CASSQDLGPSKQYF. This rearrangement joins TRBV4-2 to TRBJ2-7; D is ambiguous. Germline assignment: CDR1 LGHNA and CDR2 YNFKEQ. This CDR3 is 14 amino acids long. The ends were cut back, 0 bases at V and 8 bases at J, with 14 bases in the middle.

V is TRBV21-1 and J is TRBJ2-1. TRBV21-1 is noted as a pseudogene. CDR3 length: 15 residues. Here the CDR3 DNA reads TGTGCCAGCACCAAAGCGGGGGGCTACTACAATGAGCAGTTCTTC. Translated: CASTKAGGYYNEQFF.

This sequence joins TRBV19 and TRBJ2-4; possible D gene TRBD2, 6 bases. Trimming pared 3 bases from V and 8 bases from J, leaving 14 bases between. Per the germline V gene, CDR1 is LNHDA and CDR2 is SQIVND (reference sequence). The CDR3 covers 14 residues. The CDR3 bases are TGTGCCAGTAGTATCTCAGGAGGGGTACACATTCAGTACTTC. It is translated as CASSISGGVHIQYF.

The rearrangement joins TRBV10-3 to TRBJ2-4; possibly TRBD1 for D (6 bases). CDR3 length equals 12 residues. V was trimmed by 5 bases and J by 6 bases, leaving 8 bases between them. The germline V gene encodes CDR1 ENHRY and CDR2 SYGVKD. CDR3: CAISRGRNIQYF. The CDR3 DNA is TGTGCCATCAGTAGGGGGAGAAACATTCAGTACTTC.

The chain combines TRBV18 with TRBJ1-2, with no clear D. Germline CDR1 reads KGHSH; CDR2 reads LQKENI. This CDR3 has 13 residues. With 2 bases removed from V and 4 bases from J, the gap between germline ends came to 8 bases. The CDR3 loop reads CASSPDVGYGYTF. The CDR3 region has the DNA TGTGCCAGCTCACCAGACGTAGGCTATGGCTACACCTTC.

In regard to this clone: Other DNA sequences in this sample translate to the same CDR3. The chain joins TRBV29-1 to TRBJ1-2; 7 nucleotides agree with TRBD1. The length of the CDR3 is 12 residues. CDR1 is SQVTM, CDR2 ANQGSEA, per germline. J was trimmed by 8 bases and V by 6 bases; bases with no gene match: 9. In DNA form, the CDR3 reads TGCAGCGTGCAGGGGGTCGGGGGGGGCTACACCTTC. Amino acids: CSVQGVGGGYTF. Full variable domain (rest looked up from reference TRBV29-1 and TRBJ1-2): SAVISQKPSRDICQRGTSLTIQCQVDSQVTMMFWYRQQPGQSLTLIATANQGSEATYESGFVIDKFPISRPNLTFSTLTVSNMSPEDSSIYLCSVQGVGGGYTFGSGTRLTVV.

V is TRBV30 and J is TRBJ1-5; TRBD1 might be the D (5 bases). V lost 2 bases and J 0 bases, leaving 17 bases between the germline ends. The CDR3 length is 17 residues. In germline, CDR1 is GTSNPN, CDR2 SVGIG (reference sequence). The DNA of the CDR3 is TGTGCCTGGAGTAGTTTGGGGCAGATATATAGCAATCAGCCCCAGCATTTT. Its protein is CAWSSLGQIYSNQPQHF.

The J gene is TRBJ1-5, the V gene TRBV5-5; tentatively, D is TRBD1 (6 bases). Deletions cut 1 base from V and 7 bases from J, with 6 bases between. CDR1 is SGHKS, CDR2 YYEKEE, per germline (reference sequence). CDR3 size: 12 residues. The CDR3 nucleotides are TGTGCCAGCAGCTTGAGGGGGCAGCCCCAGCATTTT. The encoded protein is CASSLRGQPQHF.